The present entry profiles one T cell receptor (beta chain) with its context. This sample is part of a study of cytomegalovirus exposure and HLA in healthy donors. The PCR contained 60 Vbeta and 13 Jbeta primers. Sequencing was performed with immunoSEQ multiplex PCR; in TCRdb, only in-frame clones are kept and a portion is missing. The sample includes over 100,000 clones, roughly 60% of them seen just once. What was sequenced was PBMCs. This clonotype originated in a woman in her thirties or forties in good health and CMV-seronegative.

CDR3 sequence: CASMSRDSWNTGELFF. The DNA for the CDR3 is TGTGCCAGCATGAGCCGGGACAGTTGGAACACCGGGGAGCTGTTTTTT. V and J are TRBV5-6 and TRBJ2-2, with 7 positions matching TRBD1. Looked up from germline, CDR1 is SGHDT and CDR2 is YYEEEE. The CDR3 is 16 residues long. The trim removed 6 bases at V and 1 base at J, leaving 9 bases unmatched.